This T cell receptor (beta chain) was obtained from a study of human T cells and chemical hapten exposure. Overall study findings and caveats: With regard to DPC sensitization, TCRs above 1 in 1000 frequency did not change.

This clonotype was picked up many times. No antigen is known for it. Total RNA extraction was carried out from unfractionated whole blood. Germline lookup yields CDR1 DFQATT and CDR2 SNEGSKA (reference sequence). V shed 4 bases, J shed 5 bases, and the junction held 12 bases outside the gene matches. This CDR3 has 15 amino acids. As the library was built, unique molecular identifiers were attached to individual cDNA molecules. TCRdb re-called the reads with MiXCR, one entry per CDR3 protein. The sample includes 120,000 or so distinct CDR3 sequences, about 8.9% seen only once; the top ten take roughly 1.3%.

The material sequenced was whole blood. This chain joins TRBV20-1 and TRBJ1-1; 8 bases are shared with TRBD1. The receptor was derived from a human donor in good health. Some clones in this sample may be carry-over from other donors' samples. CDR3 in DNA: TGCAGTGCTATCCCCTTGCAGGGGGCGCTTACTGAAGCTTTCTTT. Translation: CSAIPLQGALTEAFF.